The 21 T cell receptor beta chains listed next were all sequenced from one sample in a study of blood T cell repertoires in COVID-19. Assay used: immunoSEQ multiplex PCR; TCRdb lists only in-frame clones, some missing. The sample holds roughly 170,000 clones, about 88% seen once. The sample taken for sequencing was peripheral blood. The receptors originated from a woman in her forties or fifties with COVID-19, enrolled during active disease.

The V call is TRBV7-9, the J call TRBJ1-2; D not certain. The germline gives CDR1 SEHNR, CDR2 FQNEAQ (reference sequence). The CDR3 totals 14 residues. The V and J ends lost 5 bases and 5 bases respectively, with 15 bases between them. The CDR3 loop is CASSLEGEGYGYTF. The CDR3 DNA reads TGTGCCAGCAGCCTAGAAGGAGAAGGATATGGCTACACCTTC.

CDR3 sequence reads: CASSPQGNTGELFF. CDR3 nucleotide sequence: TGTGCCAGCAGTCCCCAGGGCAACACCGGGGAGCTGTTTTTT. The V call is TRBV6-5, the J call TRBJ2-2; weak D call: TRBD1 (5 bases). Trimming removed 5 bases from V and 2 bases from J, with 9 bases in between. CDR3 length: 14 amino acids. CDR1 is MNHEY, CDR2 SVGAGI, per germline.

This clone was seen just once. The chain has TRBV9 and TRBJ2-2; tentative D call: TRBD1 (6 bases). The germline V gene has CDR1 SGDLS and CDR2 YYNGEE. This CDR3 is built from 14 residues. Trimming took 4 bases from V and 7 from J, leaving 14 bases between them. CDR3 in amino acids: CASSPYRESGELFF. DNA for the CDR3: TGTGCCAGCAGCCCCTACAGGGAAAGCGGGGAGCTGTTTTTT.

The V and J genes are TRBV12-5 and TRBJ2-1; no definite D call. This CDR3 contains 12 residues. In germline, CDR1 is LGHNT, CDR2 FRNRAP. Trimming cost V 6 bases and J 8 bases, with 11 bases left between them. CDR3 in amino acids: CASGPMVDEQFF. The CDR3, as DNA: TGTGCTAGTGGACCTATGGTCGATGAGCAGTTCTTC.

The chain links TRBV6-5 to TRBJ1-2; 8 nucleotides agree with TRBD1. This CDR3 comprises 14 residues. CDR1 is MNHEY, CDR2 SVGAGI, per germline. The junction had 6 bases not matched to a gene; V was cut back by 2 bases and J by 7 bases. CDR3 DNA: TGTGCCAGCAGTTACCGCCAGGGGGCGTTTGGCTACACCTTC. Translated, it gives CASSYRQGAFGYTF.

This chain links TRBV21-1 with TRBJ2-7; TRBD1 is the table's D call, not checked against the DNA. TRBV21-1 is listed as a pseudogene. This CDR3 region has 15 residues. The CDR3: CASSFQGEESYEQYF. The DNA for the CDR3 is TGTGCCAGCAGCTTTCAGGGGGAGGAATCCTACGAGCAGTACTTC.

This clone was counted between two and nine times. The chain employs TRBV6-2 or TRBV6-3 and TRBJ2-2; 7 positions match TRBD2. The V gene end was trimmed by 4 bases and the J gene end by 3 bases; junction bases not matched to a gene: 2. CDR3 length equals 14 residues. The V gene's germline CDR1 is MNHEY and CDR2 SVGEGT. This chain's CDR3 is CASSFAGDTGELFF. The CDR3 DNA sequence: TGTGCCAGCAGTTTCGCGGGGGACACCGGGGAGCTGTTTTTT.

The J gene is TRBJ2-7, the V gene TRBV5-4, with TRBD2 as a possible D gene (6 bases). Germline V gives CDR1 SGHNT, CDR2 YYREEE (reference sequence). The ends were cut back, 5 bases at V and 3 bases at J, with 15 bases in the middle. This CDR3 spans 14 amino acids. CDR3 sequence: CASSALLGGYEQYF. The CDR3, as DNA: TGTGCCAGCAGTGCGCTTCTGGGGGGCTACGAGCAGTACTTC.

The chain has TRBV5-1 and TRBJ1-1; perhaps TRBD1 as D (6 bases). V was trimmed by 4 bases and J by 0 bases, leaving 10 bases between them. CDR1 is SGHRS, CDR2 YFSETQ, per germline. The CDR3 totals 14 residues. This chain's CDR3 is CASSGGQMNTEAFF. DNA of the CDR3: TGCGCCAGCAGCGGAGGACAGATGAACACTGAAGCTTTCTTT.

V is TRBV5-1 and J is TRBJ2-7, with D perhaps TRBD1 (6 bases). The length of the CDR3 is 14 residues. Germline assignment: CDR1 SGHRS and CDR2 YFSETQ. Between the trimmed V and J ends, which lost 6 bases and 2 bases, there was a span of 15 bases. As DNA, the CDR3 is TGCGCCAGCACCTCCCAGGGACAAGCCTACGAGCAGTACTTC. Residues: CASTSQGQAYEQYF.

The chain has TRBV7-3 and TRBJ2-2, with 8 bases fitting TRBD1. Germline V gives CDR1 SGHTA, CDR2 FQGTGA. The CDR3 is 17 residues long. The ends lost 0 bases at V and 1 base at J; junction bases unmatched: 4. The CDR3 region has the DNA TGTGCCAGCAGCTTAACATCGGGACAGGAGAACACCGGGGAGCTGTTTTTT. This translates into CASSLTSGQENTGELFF.

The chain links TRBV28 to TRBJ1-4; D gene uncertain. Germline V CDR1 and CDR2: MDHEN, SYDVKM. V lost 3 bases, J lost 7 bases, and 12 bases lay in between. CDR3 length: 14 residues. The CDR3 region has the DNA TGTGCCAGCAGTTTGTTACACCTCCCTGAAAAACTGTTTTTT. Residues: CASSLLHLPEKLFF.

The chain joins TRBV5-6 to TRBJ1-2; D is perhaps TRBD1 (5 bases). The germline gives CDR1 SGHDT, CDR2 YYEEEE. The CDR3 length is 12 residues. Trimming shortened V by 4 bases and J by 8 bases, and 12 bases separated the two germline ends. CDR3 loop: CASSGRNRGYTF. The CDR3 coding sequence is TGTGCCAGCAGCGGCCGGAACAGGGGCTACACCTTC.

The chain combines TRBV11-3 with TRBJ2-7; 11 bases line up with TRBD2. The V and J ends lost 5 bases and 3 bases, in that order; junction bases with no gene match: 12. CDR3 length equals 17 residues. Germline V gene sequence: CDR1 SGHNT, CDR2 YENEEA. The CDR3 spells CASSPAGGLAALYEQYF. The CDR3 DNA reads TGTGCCAGCAGCCCCGCCGGGGGACTAGCGGCGCTCTACGAGCAGTACTTC.

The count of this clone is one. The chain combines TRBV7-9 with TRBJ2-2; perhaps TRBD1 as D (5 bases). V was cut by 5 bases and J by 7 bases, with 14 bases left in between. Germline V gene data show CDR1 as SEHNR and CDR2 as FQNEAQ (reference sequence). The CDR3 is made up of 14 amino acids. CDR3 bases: TGTGCCAGCAGCGCTCAGGGATATGGCGGGGAGCTGTTTTTT. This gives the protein CASSAQGYGGELFF.

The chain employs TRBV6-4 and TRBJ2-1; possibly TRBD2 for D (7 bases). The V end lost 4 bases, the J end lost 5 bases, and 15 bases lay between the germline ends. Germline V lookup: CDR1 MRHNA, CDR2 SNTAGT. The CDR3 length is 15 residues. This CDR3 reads CASSAEGGLNNEQFF. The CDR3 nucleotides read TGTGCCAGCAGTGCTGAGGGGGGGCTCAACAATGAGCAGTTCTTC.

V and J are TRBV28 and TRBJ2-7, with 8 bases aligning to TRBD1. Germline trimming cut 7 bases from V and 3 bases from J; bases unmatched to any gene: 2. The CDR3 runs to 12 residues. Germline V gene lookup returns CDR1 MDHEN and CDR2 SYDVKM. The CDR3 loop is CASKTGDYEQYF. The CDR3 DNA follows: TGTGCCAGCAAGACAGGGGACTACGAGCAGTACTTC.

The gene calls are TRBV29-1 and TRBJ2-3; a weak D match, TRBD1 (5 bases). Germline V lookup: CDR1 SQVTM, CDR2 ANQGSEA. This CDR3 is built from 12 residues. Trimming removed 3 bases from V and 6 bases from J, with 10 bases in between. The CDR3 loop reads CSVDRVRDTQYF. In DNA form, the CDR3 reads TGCAGCGTTGACAGGGTGAGGGATACGCAGTATTTT.

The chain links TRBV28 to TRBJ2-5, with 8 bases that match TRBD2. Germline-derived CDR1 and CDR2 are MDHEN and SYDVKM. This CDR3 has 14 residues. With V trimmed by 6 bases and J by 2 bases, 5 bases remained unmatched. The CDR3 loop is CASSPGGTQETQYF. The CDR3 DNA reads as TGTGCCAGCAGCCCGGGGGGGACACAAGAGACCCAGTACTTC.

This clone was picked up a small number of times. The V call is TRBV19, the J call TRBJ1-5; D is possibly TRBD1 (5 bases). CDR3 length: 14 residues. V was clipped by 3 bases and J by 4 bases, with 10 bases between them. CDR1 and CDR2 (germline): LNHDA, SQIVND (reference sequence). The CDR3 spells CASSIIQANQPQHF. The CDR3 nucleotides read TGTGCCAGTAGTATCATACAGGCAAATCAGCCCCAGCATTTT. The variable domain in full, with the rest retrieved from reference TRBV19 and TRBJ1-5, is DGGITQSPKYLFRKEGQNVTLSCEQNLNHDAMYWYRQDPGQGLRLIYYSQIVNDFQKGDIAEGYSVSREKKESFPLTVTSAQKNPTAFYLCASSIIQANQPQHFGDGTRLSIL.

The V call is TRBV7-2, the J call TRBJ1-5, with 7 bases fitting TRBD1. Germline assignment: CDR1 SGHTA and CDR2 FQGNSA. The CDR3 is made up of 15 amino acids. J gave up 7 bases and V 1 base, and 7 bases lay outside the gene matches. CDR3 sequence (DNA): TGTGCCAGCAGCTTAGAGACAGGGAGTCTGCAGCCCCAGCATTTT. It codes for CASSLETGSLQPQHF.